One T cell receptor (beta chain) is described in this entry. Profiling relied on immunoSEQ multiplex PCR, and the TCRdb table lists in-frame clones only, not all of them. The sample holds about 1.5 million clones; about 98% are singletons and the top ten take about 0.42%. This record comes from a study of shared clonotypes between healthy human individuals. The CDR3 sequence is 17 residues long. Trimming took 4 bases from V and 7 from J, leaving 25 bases between them. Per germline, CDR1 SGHRS and CDR2 YFSETQ. Sequencing was performed on naive CD4+ T cells sorted from blood. Subset given: CD45RA+ positively selected. The TCR originated in a man aged 25 to 40 in good health. The J gene is TRBJ2-3, the V gene TRBV5-1; maybe TRBD2 (8 bases). CDR3 in DNA: TGCGCCAGCAGCCTCCAGCCAGGGGGACTAGACGGAAATACGCAGTATTTT. It specifies CASSLQPGGLDGNTQYF.